Below, 26 T cell receptor beta chains from the same sample are listed, as sequenced in a study of blood T cell repertoires in COVID-19. TCRdb's copy holds only in-frame clones and misses some; the assay was immunoSEQ multiplex PCR. Of about 140,000 clones listed, 85% to 90% are singletons. Specimen: peripheral blood. The receptors stem from a human donor in a cohort sampled during active COVID-19.

The sample holds a few counts of this clone. This rearrangement joins TRBV5-3 to TRBJ2-1, with a weak D call TRBD1 (6 bases). TRBV5-3 is marked as an open reading frame, function uncertain. This CDR3 contains 15 residues. With 3 bases removed from V and 0 bases from J, the gap between germline ends came to 10 bases. DNA of the CDR3: TGTGCCAGAAGCTCTGACAGGAACTCCTACAATGAGCAGTTCTTC. Its translation: CARSSDRNSYNEQFF.

The chain uses TRBV28 and TRBJ2-7, with D possibly matching TRBD1 (5 bases). Per the germline V gene, CDR1 is MDHEN and CDR2 is SYDVKM. Trimming removed 7 bases at V and 1 base at J, with 8 bases between. The CDR3 runs to 12 residues. The CDR3 spells CASNPGSYEQYF. The CDR3 nucleotides are TGTGCCAGCAATCCAGGGTCCTACGAGCAGTACTTC.

The chain joins TRBV5-1 to TRBJ2-3; 9 bases fit TRBD2. Germline values: CDR1 SGHRS, CDR2 YFSETQ. V shed 4 bases and J 6 bases; nucleotides not matched to a gene: 6. The CDR3 has 14 residues. CDR3 DNA: TGCGCCAGCAGCCTCGGACTAGCGTCCGATACGCAGTATTTT. This codes for CASSLGLASDTQYF. Full variable domain (outside the CDR3, taken from reference TRBV5-1 and TRBJ2-3): KAGVTQTPRYLIKTRGQQVTLSCSPISGHRSVSWYQQTPGQGLQFLFEYFSETQRNKGNFPGRFSGRQFSNSRSEMNVSTLELGDSALYLCASSLGLASDTQYFGPGTRLTVL.

This clone was counted once. The rearrangement joins TRBV9 to TRBJ2-2; the match to TRBD2 covers 10 bases. The CDR3 is made up of 16 amino acids. Per germline, CDR1 SGDLS and CDR2 YYNGEE. V shed 4 bases and J 1 base; nucleotides not matched to a gene: 4. The CDR3 DNA is TGTGCCAGCAGCTTAGGACTAGCGGTGAACACCGGGGAGCTGTTTTTT. It translates to CASSLGLAVNTGELFF.

The chain joins TRBV5-8 to TRBJ1-6, with D tentatively TRBD1 (6 bases). Germline V gene lookup returns CDR1 SGHTS and CDR2 YDEGEE. V was cut by 5 bases and J by 4 bases, with 10 bases left in between. The CDR3 is 14 amino acids. For the CDR3, the DNA is TGTGCCAGCAGAACAGGGAAGTATAATTCACCCCTCCACTTT. Translation gives CASRTGKYNSPLHF.

This rearrangement joins TRBV27 to TRBJ1-2; TRBD1 agrees at 8 bases. Germline V gene data show CDR1 as MNHEY and CDR2 as SMNVEV (reference sequence). The CDR3 is 15 residues long. The V and J ends lost 5 bases and 3 bases, in that order; junction bases with no gene match: 8. The CDR3 here is CASSPRAGGYYGYTF. The DNA for the CDR3 is TGTGCCAGCAGTCCCCGGGCAGGGGGCTACTATGGCTACACCTTC.

V gene TRBV3-1 (or the pseudogene TRBV3-2) combines with J gene TRBJ2-1; the D is unclear. The V gene's germline CDR1 is LGHDT and CDR2 YNNKEL (reference sequence). Trimming removed 4 bases from V and 8 bases from J, with 18 bases in between. This CDR3 is 15 amino acids long. The CDR3 spells CASSPSTPVSDEQFF. For the CDR3, the DNA is TGTGCCAGCAGCCCGTCGACTCCAGTTTCCGATGAGCAGTTCTTC.

For the CDR3, the DNA is TGTGCCAGCAGTTTATCCTTCGGACAGGGGCAGTACTTC. Protein: CASSLSFGQGQYF. The chain uses TRBV27 and TRBJ2-7; 8 nucleotides match TRBD1. J lost 9 bases, V lost 0 bases, and 4 bases had no gene match. The germline V gene encodes CDR1 MNHEY and CDR2 SMNVEV (reference sequence). The CDR3 consists of 13 residues.

CDR3 sequence: CASSPDRLTGELFF. In nucleotides, the CDR3 is TGTGCCAGCAGTCCGGACAGACTTACCGGGGAGCTGTTTTTT. The rearrangement links TRBV6-5 to TRBJ2-2, with a weak D call TRBD1 (6 bases). Trimming left V 5 bases short and J 5 bases short, with 12 bases between. Germline V gene lookup returns CDR1 MNHEY and CDR2 SVGAGI. CDR3 length: 14 residues.

This chain links TRBV5-1 with TRBJ2-3; possible D gene TRBD2, 6 bases. Trimming removed 7 bases at V and 2 bases at J, with 14 bases between. Germline V gene lookup returns CDR1 SGHRS and CDR2 YFSETQ. The CDR3 spans 14 residues. The chain's CDR3 is CASLEGRTTDTQYF. The CDR3 DNA is TGCGCCAGCTTGGAGGGCAGGACCACAGATACGCAGTATTTT.

The chain is built from TRBV27 and TRBJ2-2; weak D call: TRBD2 (5 bases). V lost 1 base to trimming and J lost 0 bases, with 9 bases between them. Germline lookup yields CDR1 MNHEY and CDR2 SMNVEV (reference sequence). The CDR3 sequence is 16 residues long. The CDR3 here is CASSLLRESNTGELFF. CDR3 bases: TGTGCCAGCAGTTTATTACGGGAATCGAACACCGGGGAGCTGTTTTTT.

The genes are TRBV2 and TRBJ2-4, with 8 bases lining up with TRBD1. The V and J ends lost 6 bases and 2 bases, in that order; junction bases with no gene match: 9. Germline CDR1 SNHLY, CDR2 FYNNEI. This CDR3 comprises 16 residues. For the CDR3, the DNA is TGTGCCAGCAGCCCCAGGGGGCGCATGACCAAAAACATTCAGTACTTC. Translated: CASSPRGRMTKNIQYF.

This clone was counted once. This sequence joins TRBV6-2 or TRBV6-3 and TRBJ1-4; D may be TRBD1 (5 bases). V lost 0 bases and J lost 7, with 15 bases in between. Looked up from germline, CDR1 is MNHEY and CDR2 is SVGEGT. This CDR3 comprises 16 residues. The CDR3 DNA is TGTGCCAGCAGTTACTCGGAAGGGGCCCTAAGTGAAAAACTGTTTTTT. This sequence encodes CASSYSEGALSEKLFF.

V is TRBV6-1 and J is TRBJ2-1; TRBD1 is a possible D gene (6 bases). The CDR3 runs 15 residues. CDR1 is MNHNS and CDR2 is SASEGT in the germline V gene. V dropped 0 bases and J dropped 3 bases, with 9 bases sitting between them. In DNA form, the CDR3 reads TGTGCCAGCAGTGAAGCTGAAGGGGGCTACAATGAGCAGTTCTTC. Translation: CASSEAEGGYNEQFF.

This clone was counted a single time. The chain recombines TRBV28 with TRBJ2-1; perhaps TRBD1 as D (5 bases). Trimming removed 5 bases from V and 0 bases from J, with 17 bases in between. CDR1 is MDHEN, CDR2 SYDVKM, per germline. CDR3 length: 17 amino acids. DNA of the CDR3: TGTGCCAGCAGTGCTCTCATCTCAGGGTTCTCCTACAATGAGCAGTTCTTC. This gives the protein CASSALISGFSYNEQFF.

The V and J genes are TRBV2 and TRBJ2-1; maybe TRBD2 (5 bases). Germline CDR1 reads SNHLY; CDR2 reads FYNNEI. V dropped 10 bases and J dropped 5 bases, with 21 bases sitting between them. The CDR3 sequence is 15 residues long. The CDR3 spells CAILTPRGPHNEQFF. CDR3 nucleotides: TGTGCCATCTTGACCCCCCGCGGGCCGCACAATGAGCAGTTCTTC.

The V gene is TRBV27, the J gene TRBJ2-1; 10 nucleotides align to TRBD2. The ends lost 4 bases at V and 3 bases at J; junction bases unmatched: 3. The CDR3 is made up of 15 amino acids. CDR1 MNHEY and CDR2 SMNVEV come from the germline V gene (reference sequence). The CDR3 DNA sequence: TGTGCCAGCAGTTGGGGACTAGCGCACTACAATGAGCAGTTCTTC. Its protein product is CASSWGLAHYNEQFF.

The chain joins TRBV18 to TRBJ1-1; D gene unclear. Trimming removed 3 bases at V and 0 bases at J, with 8 bases between. From germline, CDR1 is KGHSH and CDR2 LQKENI. This CDR3 has 14 amino acids. The CDR3 DNA sequence: TGTGCCAGCTCACCCCGGGATCTGAACACTGAAGCTTTCTTT. It encodes CASSPRDLNTEAFF.

The chain employs TRBV10-2 and TRBJ2-3; TRBD2 matches at 8 bases. The CDR3 is 14 residues long. V shed 6 bases, J shed 1 base, and the junction held 3 bases outside the gene matches. The germline V gene encodes CDR1 WSHSY and CDR2 SAAADI. CDR3 region: CASRLSGGTDTQYF. The CDR3 DNA sequence: TGCGCCAGCAGACTTAGCGGGGGCACAGATACGCAGTATTTT.

This clone was counted once. The chain employs TRBV7-3 and TRBJ2-3; 9 positions match TRBD2. V shed 1 base and J 0 bases; nucleotides not matched to a gene: 11. There are 19 residues in the CDR3. Looked up from germline, CDR1 is SGHTA and CDR2 is FQGTGA. The CDR3 loop is CASSLRPSGAISSTDTQYF. CDR3 bases: TGTGCCAGCAGCTTAAGACCTAGCGGGGCCATCTCTAGCACAGATACGCAGTATTTT. The entire variable domain, with the rest obtained from reference TRBV7-3 and TRBJ2-3, is as follows: GAGVSQTPSNKVTEKGKYVELRCDPISGHTALYWYRQSLGQGPEFLIYFQGTGAADDSGLPNDRFFAVRPEGSVSTLKIQRTERGDSAVYLCASSLRPSGAISSTDTQYFGPGTRLTVL.

The rearrangement joins TRBV29-1 to TRBJ2-5, with TRBD1 identical over 7 bases. V lost 3 bases and J lost 2; bases outside the gene matches: 6. Germline lookup yields CDR1 SQVTM and CDR2 ANQGSEA. The CDR3 runs to 14 residues. DNA for the CDR3: TGCAGCGTTGATGCTCCGGGACAGCAAGAGACCCAGTACTTC. This translates into CSVDAPGQQETQYF.

This clone was observed once. The chain couples TRBV7-9 to TRBJ1-2; weak D call: TRBD1 (6 bases). Deletions cut 5 bases from V and 6 bases from J, with 13 bases between. Germline V lookup: CDR1 SEHNR, CDR2 FQNEAQ (reference sequence). This CDR3 has 13 residues. CDR3 DNA: TGTGCCAGCAGCGTCGTGGCAGGGGATGGCTACACCTTC. Translated: CASSVVAGDGYTF.

This chain connects TRBV28 to TRBJ2-2, with 9 nucleotides matching TRBD2. CDR3 length equals 16 residues. Germline CDR1 MDHEN, CDR2 SYDVKM. Trimming removed 6 bases from V and 5 bases from J; junction bases left unmatched: 10. CDR3 sequence reads: CASRPVGLAGTGELFF. The CDR3 bases are TGTGCCAGCAGGCCCGTAGGTCTAGCGGGGACCGGGGAGCTGTTTTTT.

This clone is a singleton in its sample. This chain connects TRBV7-2 to TRBJ2-1; D is perhaps TRBD1 (6 bases). V lost 4 bases, J lost 4 bases, and 14 bases lay in between. The CDR3 is 15 residues long. CDR1 is SGHTA and CDR2 is FQGNSA in the germline V gene. In DNA, the CDR3 is TGTGCCAGCAGCTCTACAGGGAATGTATACAATGAGCAGTTCTTC. Translated: CASSSTGNVYNEQFF.

The V gene is TRBV28, the J gene TRBJ1-2; 8 nucleotides align to TRBD1. V was clipped by 7 bases and J by 4 bases; unmatched bases: 11. Germline lookup yields CDR1 MDHEN and CDR2 SYDVKM. This CDR3 comprises 15 residues. The CDR3 region has the DNA TGTGCCAGCACCCCATCGCTGGGACAGGTCTATGGCTACACCTTC. Translating gives CASTPSLGQVYGYTF.

The chain has TRBV10-2 and TRBJ1-5, with 9 bases fitting TRBD1. CDR3 length: 14 residues. Germline V gene data show CDR1 as WSHSY and CDR2 as SAAADI. V trimming: 6 bases; J trimming: 6 bases; junction bases outside the gene matches: 6. The CDR3 here is CASSRDRAPQPQHF. The CDR3 DNA is TGCGCCAGCAGCCGGGACAGGGCCCCTCAGCCCCAGCATTTT.